What follows are 15 T cell receptor beta chains derived from one specimen sequenced in a study of Graves' ophthalmopathy and Graves' hyperthyroidism. The authors amplified TCR beta CDR3 regions, and they did so from RNA transcripts for repertoire sequencing. The library came from an HTBI-primed first-round RT-PCR and a second-round multiplex PCR. TCRdb called the multiplex PCR reads again in MiXCR, with one record for every CDR3 protein. The table includes around 51,000 distinct CDR3 sequences, roughly 52% detected once. What was sequenced was peripheral blood. These receptors were obtained from an adult man with Graves' ophthalmopathy.

Comment on this clonotype: This sequence may be a read error, since a much larger clone differs from it by one base. As the CDR3 is not closed by the conserved phenylalanine or tryptophan, this likely results from a read error. The limits of the CDR3 on the DNA are not certain, so only TCRdb's listed CDR3 is given. CDR3 residues: CSARTGPGTQCL. The chain joins TRBV20-1 to TRBJ2-5; the table's TRBD1 call for D was not verified on the DNA. Germline V gene sequence: CDR1 DFQATT, CDR2 SNEGSKA (reference sequence). The CDR3 has 12 residues if both end residues are counted.

This clonotype was counted at least ten times. The chain uses TRBV12-3 or TRBV12-4 and TRBJ1-5, with no clear D. Trimming took off 2 bases at V and 3 bases at J, with 2 bases between the two ends. The CDR3 runs to 12 residues. The CDR3: CASSLFNQPQHF. The CDR3 DNA is TGTGCCAGCAGTTTATTCAATCAGCCCCAGCATTTT.

The rearrangement links TRBV7-2 to TRBJ1-4, with D perhaps matching TRBD1 (6 bases). V lost 5 bases to trimming and J lost 6 bases, with 10 bases between them. Germline loops: CDR1 SGHTA, CDR2 FQGNSA. The length of the CDR3 is 13 residues. For the CDR3, the DNA is TGTGCCAGCAGCCCGGACAGTCATGAAAAACTGTTTTTT. Its protein is CASSPDSHEKLFF.

This clonotype has at least ten counts. The chain is built from TRBV5-6 and TRBJ2-3, with 10 bases matching TRBD2. Losses at the gene ends were 4 bases for V and 6 bases for J; bases not matched to a gene: 8. Looked up from germline, CDR1 is SGHDT and CDR2 is YYEEEE. This CDR3 comprises 15 residues. CDR3 amino acids: CASSTYGTSADTQYF. In nucleotides, the CDR3 is TGTGCCAGCAGCACTTACGGGACTAGCGCCGATACGCAGTATTTT.

The rearrangement joins TRBV20-1 to TRBJ2-5; possible D gene TRBD1, 5 bases. Germline V CDR1 and CDR2: DFQATT, SNEGSKA (reference sequence). This CDR3 contains 13 residues. CDR3 residues: CGVRRDSNQPQYF. The CDR3 DNA reads TGCGGTGTGCGCAGGGATAGCAATCAGCCCCAGTACTTC.

This clonotype was observed many times. The chain recombines TRBV6-1 with TRBJ2-5; TRBD2 aligns across 11 bases. V lost 2 bases and J lost 0; bases outside the gene matches: 11. This CDR3 comprises 19 residues. The germline V gene has CDR1 MNHNS and CDR2 SASEGT. CDR3 sequence: CASSETGLAGRIHQETQYF. As DNA, the CDR3 is TGTGCCAGCAGTGAAACCGGACTAGCGGGCAGAATACACCAAGAGACCCAGTACTTC.

This clonotype was counted ten times or more. V and J are TRBV20-1 and TRBJ2-3, with unresolved D. This CDR3 contains 15 residues. The V and J ends lost 0 bases and 0 bases respectively, with 10 bases between them. CDR1 and CDR2 from the germline V gene are DFQATT and SNEGSKA (reference sequence). The CDR3 DNA reads as TGCAGTGCTAGAGACCCGACACTTAGCACAGATACGCAGTATTTT. This codes for CSARDPTLSTDTQYF.

This chain connects TRBV5-6 to TRBJ2-2; weak D call: TRBD2 (6 bases). CDR1 and CDR2 from the germline V gene are SGHDT and YYEEEE. The V end lost 6 bases, the J end lost 4 bases, and 13 bases lay between the germline ends. This CDR3 contains 14 residues. The CDR3 is CASTYYGGTGELFF. The CDR3 nucleotides are TGTGCCAGCACCTACTACGGGGGCACCGGGGAGCTGTTTTTT.

The rearrangement uses TRBV5-1 and TRBJ2-1; TRBD2 agrees at 13 bases. J was trimmed by 12 bases and V by 3 bases; bases with no gene match: 6. The germline CDR1 and CDR2 sequences are SGHRS and YFSETQ. CDR3 size: 14 residues. As DNA, the CDR3 is TGCGCCAGCAGCTGGACTAGCGGGGGTATTGGGCAGTTCTTC. Residues: CASSWTSGGIGQFF.

The J gene is TRBJ2-1, the V gene TRBV19, with TRBD2 matching 9 bases. CDR3 size: 15 residues. The J segment lost 7 bases and the V segment lost 1 base, leaving 5 bases of the junction unmatched. The V gene's germline CDR1 is LNHDA and CDR2 SQIVND (reference sequence). CDR3 in DNA: TGTGCCAGTAGTATAGGTAGCGGGAGAGGGAATGAGCAGTTCTTC. It specifies CASSIGSGRGNEQFF.

The chain couples TRBV9 to TRBJ2-1; 8 positions agree with TRBD2. Germline CDR1 SGDLS, CDR2 YYNGEE. The CDR3 has 16 amino acids. Trimming took 4 bases from V and 5 from J; bases not matched to a gene: 11. CDR3 sequence: CASSQDSRGGHNEQFF. CDR3 nucleotides: TGTGCCAGCAGCCAAGACTCACGGGGGGGGCACAATGAGCAGTTCTTC.

This clonotype was counted ten times or more. The chain links TRBV6-5 to TRBJ1-2, with D hard to call. Trimming took off 3 bases at V and 4 bases at J, with 12 bases between the two ends. Germline V gene sequence: CDR1 MNHEY, CDR2 SVGAGI. The CDR3 sequence is 14 residues long. The CDR3 is CASSYKWDSYGYTF. CDR3 coding DNA: TGTGCCAGCAGTTATAAATGGGATTCCTATGGCTACACCTTC.

This clonotype was seen repeatedly, ten times or more. The DNA of the CDR3 is TGTGCCAGCAGCTTGTCTGCAGGGTGGAATTATTCACCCCTCCACTTT. Translation: CASSLSAGWNYSPLHF. The chain links TRBV5-6 to TRBJ1-6; D might be TRBD1 (5 bases). V dropped 1 base and J dropped 8 bases, with 16 bases sitting between them. The CDR3 consists of 16 residues. Germline V gives CDR1 SGHDT, CDR2 YYEEEE.

The chain combines TRBV5-6 with TRBJ1-5; the match to TRBD1 covers 7 bases. Germline V gene sequence: CDR1 SGHDT, CDR2 YYEEEE. There are 14 residues in the CDR3. The trim removed 1 base at V and 7 bases at J, leaving 5 bases unmatched. CDR3 coding DNA: TGTGCCAGCAGCTTGAGACAGGGTGGCCAGCCCCAGCATTTT. As protein: CASSLRQGGQPQHF. Drawing the rest from reference TRBV5-6 and TRBJ1-5, the complete variable domain is DAGVTQSPTHLIKTRGQQVTLRCSPKSGHDTVSWYQQALGQGPQFIFQYYEEEERQRGNFPDRFSGHQFPNYSSELNVNALLLGDSALYLCASSLRQGGQPQHFGDGTRLSIL.

The V gene is TRBV7-2, the J gene TRBJ1-1; D may be TRBD1 (5 bases). Germline loops: CDR1 SGHTA, CDR2 FQGNSA. The V gene lost 5 bases and the J gene lost 1 base, with 8 bases spanning the gap. This CDR3 comprises 13 residues. The CDR3 protein is CASSPGTNTEAFF. In DNA, the CDR3 is TGTGCCAGCAGCCCGGGGACGAACACTGAAGCTTTCTTT.